A selection of T cell receptor beta chains follows, all from one sample in a study of tumor and adjacent non-tumor tissue in lung cancer. A single record per CDR3 protein comes from TCRdb applying MiXCR to the multiplex PCR reads. The sample includes over 110,000 distinct CDR3 sequences, roughly 66% seen only once; the top ten take roughly 18%. Sequencing was performed on lung tumor tissue. All receptors derive from a man in his sixties with small cell lung cancer. The CDR3 runs from the conserved cysteine through the conserved F or W. Fields, in order: D gene, clone size, V gene, J gene, CDR3 protein, CDR3 DNA. A D gene is named only where the DNA matches it firmly. Only some rows state a clone size, as once, few, many or a class for expanded clones.

>TRBD1|many|TRBV20-1|TRBJ1-6
CSALNRGLGWDSPLHF
TGCAGTGCTCTTAACAGGGGGCTCGGTTGGGATTCACCCCTCCACTTT
>NA|NA|TRBV6-5|TRBJ2-5
CASRYRRETQYF
TGTGCCAGCAGATACAGGAGGGAGACCCAGTACTTC
>TRBD1|NA|TRBV6-5|TRBJ2-3
CASSRDRGKNMQYF
TGTGCCAGCAGTCGTGACAGGGGCAAGAATATGCAGTATTTT
>NA|NA|TRBV29-1|TRBJ1-1
CSIQEGLLNTEAFF
TGCAGCATACAGGAGGGGCTTCTGAACACTGAAGCTTTCTTT
>TRBD2|NA|TRBV19|TRBJ2-7
CATRAGGGEQYF
TGTGCCACCCGCGCTGGCGGGGGCGAGCAGTACTTC
>NA|NA|TRBV11-2|TRBJ2-1
CATSLSRGGGHDQFF
TGTGCCACCAGCTTATCCCGCGGAGGTGGGCATGATCAGTTCTTC
>TRBD1|NA|TRBV5-1|TRBJ1-2
CAGSSRVTGAGYTF
TGCGCCGGCAGCTCCAGGGTGACAGGGGCCGGGTACACCTTC
>NA|many|TRBV12-3/TRBV12-4|TRBJ2-1
CASSLSHQSFLSYNEQFF
TGTGCCAGCAGTTTATCACATCAGTCATTCCTTTCCTACAATGAGCAGTTCTTC
>NA|few|TRBV5-4|TRBJ1-2
CASSPGTISTNYGYTF
TGTGCCAGCAGCCCTGGGACGATAAGCACTAACTATGGCTACACTTTC
>NA|NA|TRBV6-5|TRBJ2-3
CASSYSMPGTQYF
TGTGCCAGCAGTTACTCGATGCCGGGTACTCAGTATTTT
>TRBD1|NA|TRBV28|TRBJ2-2
CASSSRTGYTGELFF
TGTGCCAGCAGTTCTCGGACAGGGTACACCGGGGAGCTGTTTTTT
>TRBD2|NA|TRBV20-1|TRBJ2-5
CSASRRGAGETQYF
TGCAGTGCTAGCCGGCGGGGGGCGGGGGAGACCCAGTACTTC
>NA|NA|TRBV11-2|TRBJ2-3
CASSPGTGDTGTQYF
TGTGCCAGCAGCCCCGGGACTGGAGACACAGGTACGCAGTATTTT
>NA|NA|TRBV28|TRBJ2-1
CASSLGAWRGNEQFF
TGTGCCAGCAGTTTAGGGGCCTGGCGGGGCAATGAGCAGTTCTTC
>TRBD2|NA|TRBV7-8|TRBJ2-6
CANSRWGLAAVSGANVLTF
TGTGCCAACAGCCGATGGGGACTAGCAGCGGTCTCTGGGGCCAACGTCCTGACTTTC
>NA|NA|TRBV29-1|TRBJ1-2
CSVADGCYGYTF
TGCAGCGTCGCCGACGGGTGCTATGGCTACACCTTC
>NA|few|TRBV12-3/TRBV12-4|TRBJ1-3
CASRLAPSLGNTIYF
TGTGCCAGCAGACTGGCTCCAAGCTTAGGAAACACCATATATTTT
>TRBD1|NA|TRBV11-2|TRBJ1-6
CVSSLECSAGGRSTLHF
TGTGTCAGCAGCTTAGAGTGCTCGGCAGGGGGCAGATCAACCCTCCACTTT
>NA|many|TRBV29-1|TRBJ2-7
CSAALGYYEQYF
TGCAGCGCCGCCCTGGGGTACTACGAGCAGTACTTC
>NA|NA|TRBV4-1|TRBJ1-2
CASSLRARVGGYTF
TGCGCCAGTAGCCTTAGGGCAAGGGTAGGCGGCTACACCTTC
>NA|NA|TRBV28|TRBJ1-4
CASSFAPRVGVTNEKLFF
TGTGCCAGCAGTTTTGCGCCAAGGGTTGGGGTAACTAATGAAAAACTGTTTTTT
>NA|few|TRBV25-1|TRBJ1-1
CASSGTGKAFF
TGTGCCAGCAGTGGCACAGGGAAGGCTTTCTTT
>NA|once|TRBV5-6|TRBJ1-5
CASSSSQGRNQPQHF
TGTGCCAGCAGCTCGTCACAGGGCCGCAATCAGCCCCAGCATTTC
>NA|NA|TRBV5-1|TRBJ2-5
CASSYGQGGGMGKGAQYF
TGCGCCAGCAGCTACGGACAGGGCGGGGGTATGGGCAAGGGTGCCCAGTACTTC
>NA|many|TRBV20-1|TRBJ2-7
CSAREFTGSYEQYF
TGCAGTGCTAGAGAATTTACAGGTTCCTACGAGCAGTACTTC
>NA|NA|TRBV10-3|TRBJ1-1
CAISEWSCGTEAIF
TGTGCCATCAGTGAGTGGTCCTGCGGCACTGAAGCTATCTTT
>NA|NA|TRBV11-2|TRBJ2-3
CASSLADETDTQYF
TGTGCTAGCAGCTTAGCAGATGAAACAGATACGCAGTATTTT
>NA|many|TRBV20-1|TRBJ2-7
CSAVSGYEQYF
TGCAGTGCTGTGTCGGGCTACGAGCAGTACTTC
>NA|NA|TRBV20-1|TRBJ1-5
CSARTGTRGAGNQPQHF
TGCAGTGCTAGGACCGGGACAAGGGGAGCGGGCAATCAGCCCCAGCATTTT
>TRBD1|NA|TRBV5-1|TRBJ2-7
CASNLGRTGGGEQYF
TGCGCCAGCAACTTGGGACGAACAGGGGGCGGCGAGCAGTACTTC
>TRBD2|few|TRBV13|TRBJ2-3
CASSLLAGGADTQCF
TGTGCCAGCAGCCTTCTAGCGGGAGGAGCAGATACGCAGTGTTTT
>NA|NA|TRBV11-3|TRBJ1-1
CASSTEGGTDAFF
TGTGCCAGCAGCACTGAGGGGGGGACTGATGCTTTCTTT
>NA|NA|TRBV11-3|TRBJ2-3
CASRFTEPDTQYF
TGTGCCAGCAGGTTTACTGAGCCAGATACGCAGTATTTT
>TRBD2|NA|TRBV24-1|TRBJ2-7
CATSGSSGSYEQYF
TGTGCCACCAGTGGTTCTAGCGGGAGCTACGAGCAGTACTTC
>NA|NA|TRBV12-5|TRBJ2-2
CASTSTGRNAGELFF
TGTGCTAGTACCTCGACAGGACGGAACGCCGGGGAGCTGTTTTTT
>TRBD1|few|TRBV5-1|TRBJ2-1
CASSSGTGGLDEQFF
TGCGCCAGCAGCTCCGGGACAGGGGGCTTAGATGAGCAGTTCTTC
>TRBD2|many|TRBV20-1|TRBJ2-2
CSARDGQTSGSEDTGELFF
TGCAGTGCTAGAGACGGACAGACTAGCGGGAGTGAGGACACCGGGGAGCTGTTTTTT
>TRBD1|NA|TRBV11-2|TRBJ2-1
CAGIPGGASSYNEQFF
TGTGCCGGCATACCAGGGGGCGCGAGCTCCTACAATGAGCAGTTCTTC
>NA|once|TRBV20-1|TRBJ2-5
CSARYHQGIMETKYF
TGCAGTGCTAGATACCATCAGGGGATAATGGAGACTAAGTACTTC
>TRBD1|NA|TRBV4-1|TRBJ2-1
CASIRGQGSGNEQFF
TGCGCCAGCATCAGAGGACAGGGTTCAGGCAATGAGCAGTTCTTC
>NA|NA|TRBV4-2|TRBJ2-7
CASSRGGPLYEQYF
TGTGCCAGCAGCCGAGGTGGTCCCCTCTACGAGCAGTACTTC
>TRBD1|NA|TRBV4-1|TRBJ2-5
CASSRDGTGRGETQYF
TGCGCCAGCAGCAGAGATGGGACAGGGCGCGGCGAGACCCAGTACTTC
>TRBD1|NA|TRBV29-1|TRBJ1-4
CSVRGRGEELFF
TGCAGCGTAAGGGGGCGTGGTGAAGAACTGTTTTTT
>TRBD2|few|TRBV20-1|TRBJ2-1
CSAVGLAGGSRSYNEQFF
TGCAGTGCTGTGGGACTAGCGGGAGGTTCTAGGTCCTACAATGAGCAGTTCTTC
>TRBD2|NA|TRBV30|TRBJ2-2
CAWSVLAGATGELFF
TGTGCCTGGAGTGTGCTAGCGGGAGCAACCGGGGAGCTGTTTTTT
>TRBD2|NA|TRBV6-1|TRBJ2-1
CASRLAGTHYNEQFF
TGTGCCAGCAGACTAGCGGGAACCCATTACAATGAGCAGTTCTTC
>TRBD2|NA|TRBV6-6|TRBJ2-6
CASRTRNGLAGGGANVLTF
TGTGCCAGCAGGACCCGAAATGGACTAGCGGGAGGCGGGGCCAACGTCCTGACTTTC
>NA|many|TRBV6-5|TRBJ1-4
CASSYSRVFEKLFF
TGTGCCAGCAGTTACTCGAGGGTGTTCGAAAAACTGTTTTTT
>NA|NA|TRBV6-5|TRBJ1-2
CANSYRGVADYTF
TGTGCCAACAGTTACCGCGGGGTTGCGGACTACACCTTC
>NA|NA|TRBV2|TRBJ2-3
CASSGLGSSYTDTQYF
TGTGCCAGCAGTGGCCTGGGGTCCAGCTACACAGATACGCAGTATTTT
>NA|NA|TRBV5-8|TRBJ2-3
CASSLVVVAYF
TGTGCCAGCAGCTTGGTGGTAGTAGCGTATTTT
>TRBD1|NA|TRBV29-1|TRBJ1-2
CIVRTGPNYGHTF
TGCATCGTTCGGACAGGGCCTAACTATGGCCACACCTTC
>TRBD2|few|TRBV20-1|TRBJ2-3
CSAVAGASYTQYF
TGCAGTGCTGTAGCGGGAGCTTCCTATACGCAGTATTTT